Presented here are 4 T cell receptor beta chains from one specimen sequenced in a study of CD8 T cell repertoires and HIV-1 epitope variants (dated by TCRdb to the early 2020s). What these receptors recognize is not known. Libraries were prepared through the immunoSEQ multiplex PCR assay. In its TCRdb copy, this immuneACCESS table keeps in-frame sequences only and misses some clones. Where compared with another copy, unresolved V genes explain less than half of these, and the others have no known cause. This sample holds about 5,800 clones; around three fifths were observed only once. The top ten clones comprise about two fifths of the sample. The sample consisted of cultured CD8+ T cells derived from PBMCs. These receptors were taken from a male donor with HIV.

This chain links TRBV10-2 with TRBJ2-3; a possible D gene is TRBD2 (5 bases). This CDR3 has 17 amino acids. V lost 3 bases and J lost 2, with 18 bases in between. The V gene's germline CDR1 is WSHSY and CDR2 SAAADI. The DNA of the CDR3 is TGCGCCAGCAGTGACGGGAATAGCGAGAGCTTCACAGATACGCAGTATTTT. Translation: CASSDGNSESFTDTQYF.

The chain uses TRBV2 and TRBJ1-4; 8 bases fit TRBD1. There are 17 residues in the CDR3. V was clipped by 3 bases and J by 4 bases; unmatched bases: 10. Germline V lookup: CDR1 SNHLY, CDR2 FYNNEI. In nucleotides, the CDR3 is TGTGCCAGCAGTGACTGGGCAGGGGGCAGTGATAATGAAAAACTGTTTTTT. This gives the protein CASSDWAGGSDNEKLFF. Based on the CDR3 plus reference TRBV2 and TRBJ1-4, the full variable domain is EPEVTQTPSHQVTQMGQEVILRCVPISNHLYFYWYRQILGQKVEFLVSFYNNEISEKSEIFDDQFSVERPDGSNFTLKIRSTKLEDSAMYFCASSDWAGGSDNEKLFFGSGTQLSVL.

V usage is TRBV27 and J usage is TRBJ2-5, with TRBD2 matching over 8 bases. The end of the DNA is better explained by TRBJ2-7, so the J call may be wrong. In germline, CDR1 is MNHEY, CDR2 SMNVEV (reference sequence). CDR3 length: 16 amino acids. The CDR3 region has the DNA TGTGCCAGCAGTTCCCCGACTAGCGTGAGGTCCTACGAGCAGTACTTC. Its translation is CASSSPTSVRSYEQYF.

The chain is built from TRBV6-5 and TRBJ2-1; 9 bases agree with TRBD2. CDR1 MNHEY and CDR2 SVGAGI come from the germline V gene. The CDR3 contains 15 residues. V lost 6 bases, J lost 7 bases, and 10 bases stayed unmatched. CDR3 loop: CASRLSGTSRNEQFF. As DNA, the CDR3 is TGTGCCAGCAGACTCAGCGGGACTAGCAGGAATGAGCAGTTCTTC.